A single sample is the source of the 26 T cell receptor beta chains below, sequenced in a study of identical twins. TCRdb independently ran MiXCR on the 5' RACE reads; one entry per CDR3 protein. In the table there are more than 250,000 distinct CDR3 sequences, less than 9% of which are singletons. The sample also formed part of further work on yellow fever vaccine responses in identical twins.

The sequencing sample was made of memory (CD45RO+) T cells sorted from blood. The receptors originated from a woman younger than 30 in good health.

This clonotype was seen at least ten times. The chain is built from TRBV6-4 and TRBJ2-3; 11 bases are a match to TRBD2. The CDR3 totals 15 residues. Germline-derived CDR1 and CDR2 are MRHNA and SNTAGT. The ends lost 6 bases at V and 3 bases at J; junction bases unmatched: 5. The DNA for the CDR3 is TGTGCCAGCAGAGAAACTAGCGGGGGAACAGATACGCAGTATTTT. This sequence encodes CASRETSGGTDTQYF.

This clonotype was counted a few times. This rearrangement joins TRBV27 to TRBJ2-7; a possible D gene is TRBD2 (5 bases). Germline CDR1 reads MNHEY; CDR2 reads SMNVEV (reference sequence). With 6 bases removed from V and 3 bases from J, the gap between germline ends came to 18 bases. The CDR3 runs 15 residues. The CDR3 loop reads CASRPDSLINYEQYF. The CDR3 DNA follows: TGTGCCAGCAGACCGGACTCCCTGATTAACTACGAGCAGTACTTC.

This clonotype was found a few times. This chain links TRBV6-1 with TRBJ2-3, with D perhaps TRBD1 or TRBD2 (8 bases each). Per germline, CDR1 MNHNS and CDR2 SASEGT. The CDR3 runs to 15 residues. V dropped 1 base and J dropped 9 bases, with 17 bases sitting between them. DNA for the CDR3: TGTGCCAGCAGTGAAGAGGTAGCGGGGACAGGAACGCAGTATTTT. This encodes CASSEEVAGTGTQYF.

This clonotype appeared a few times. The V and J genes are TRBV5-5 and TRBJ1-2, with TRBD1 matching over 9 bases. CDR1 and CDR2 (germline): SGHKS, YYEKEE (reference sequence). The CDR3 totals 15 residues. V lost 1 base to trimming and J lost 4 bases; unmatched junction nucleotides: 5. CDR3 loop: CASSLTGTGPYGYTF. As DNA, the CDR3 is TGTGCCAGCAGCTTGACTGGGACAGGGCCCTATGGCTACACCTTC.

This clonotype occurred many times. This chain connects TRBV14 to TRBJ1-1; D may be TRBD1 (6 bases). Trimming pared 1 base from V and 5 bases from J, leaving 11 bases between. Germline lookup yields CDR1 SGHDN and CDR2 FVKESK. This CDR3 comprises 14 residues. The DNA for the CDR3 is TGTGCCAGCAGCCAAGGGGGGGGCTGGACTGAAGCTTTCTTT. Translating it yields CASSQGGGWTEAFF.

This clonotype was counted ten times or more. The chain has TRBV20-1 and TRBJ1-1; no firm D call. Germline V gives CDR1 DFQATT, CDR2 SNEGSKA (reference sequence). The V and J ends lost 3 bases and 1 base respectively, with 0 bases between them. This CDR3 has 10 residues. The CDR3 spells CSARNTEAFF. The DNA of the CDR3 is TGCAGTGCTAGGAACACTGAAGCTTTCTTT.

The CDR3 spells CASSLAGHTSGRWGDTQYF. The CDR3 DNA is TGTGCCAGCAGCTTGGCTGGGCATACTAGCGGGAGATGGGGAGATACGCAGTATTTT. The gene calls are TRBV5-4 and TRBJ2-3; TRBD2 agrees at 11 bases. V trimming: 0 bases; J trimming: 5 bases; junction bases outside the gene matches: 14. The germline CDR1 and CDR2 sequences are SGHNT and YYREEE (reference sequence). The CDR3 is 19 amino acids.

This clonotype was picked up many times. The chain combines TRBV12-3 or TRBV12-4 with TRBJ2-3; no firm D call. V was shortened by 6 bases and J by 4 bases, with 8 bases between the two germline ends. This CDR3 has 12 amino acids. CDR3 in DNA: TGTGCCAGCAGCACGGTCCCAGATACGCAGTATTTT. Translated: CASSTVPDTQYF.

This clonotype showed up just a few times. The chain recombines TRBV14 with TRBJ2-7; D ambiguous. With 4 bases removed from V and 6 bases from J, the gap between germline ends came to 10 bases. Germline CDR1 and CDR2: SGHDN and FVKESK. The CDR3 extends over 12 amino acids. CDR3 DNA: TGTGCCAGCAGCCGCGGCCTCGGCGAGCAGTACTTC. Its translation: CASSRGLGEQYF.

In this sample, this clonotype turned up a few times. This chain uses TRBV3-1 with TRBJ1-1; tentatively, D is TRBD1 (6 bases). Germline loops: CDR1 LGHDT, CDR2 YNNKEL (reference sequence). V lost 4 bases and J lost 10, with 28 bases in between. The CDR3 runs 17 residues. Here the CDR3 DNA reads TGTGCCAGCAGCCGATCCGGGACACCCCCGAAGGGAGTGCGAGCTTTCTTT. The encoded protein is CASSRSGTPPKGVRAFF.

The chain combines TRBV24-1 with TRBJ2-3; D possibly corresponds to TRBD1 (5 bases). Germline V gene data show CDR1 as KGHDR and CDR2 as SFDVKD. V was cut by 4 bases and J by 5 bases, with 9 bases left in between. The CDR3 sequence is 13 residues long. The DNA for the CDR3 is TGTGCCACCAGTGAGCGAGACAGAGATACGCAGTATTTT. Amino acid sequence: CATSERDRDTQYF.

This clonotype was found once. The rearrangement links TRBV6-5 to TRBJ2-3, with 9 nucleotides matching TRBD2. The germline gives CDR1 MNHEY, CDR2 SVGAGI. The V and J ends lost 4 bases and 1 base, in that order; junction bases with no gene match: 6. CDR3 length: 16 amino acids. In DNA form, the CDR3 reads TGTGCCAGCAGTTTCAGGAGACTAGCGGGCACAGATACGCAGTATTTT. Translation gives CASSFRRLAGTDTQYF.

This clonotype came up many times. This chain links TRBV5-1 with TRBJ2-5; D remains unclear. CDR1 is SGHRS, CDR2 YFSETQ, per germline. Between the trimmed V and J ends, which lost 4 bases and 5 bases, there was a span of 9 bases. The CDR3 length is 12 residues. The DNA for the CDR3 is TGCGCCAGCAGCAGCCAAAGGGAGACCCAGTACTTC. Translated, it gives CASSSQRETQYF. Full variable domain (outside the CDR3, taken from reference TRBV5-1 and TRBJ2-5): KAGVTQTPRYLIKTRGQQVTLSCSPISGHRSVSWYQQTPGQGLQFLFEYFSETQRNKGNFPGRFSGRQFSNSRSEMNVSTLELGDSALYLCASSSQRETQYFGPGTRLLVL.

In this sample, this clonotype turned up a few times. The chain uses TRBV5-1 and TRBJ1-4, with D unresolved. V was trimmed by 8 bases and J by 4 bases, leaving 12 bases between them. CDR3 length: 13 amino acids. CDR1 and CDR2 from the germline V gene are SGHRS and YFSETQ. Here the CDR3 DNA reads TGCGCCAGTTCAGTGGCCAGTAATGAAAAACTGTTTTTT. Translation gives CASSVASNEKLFF.

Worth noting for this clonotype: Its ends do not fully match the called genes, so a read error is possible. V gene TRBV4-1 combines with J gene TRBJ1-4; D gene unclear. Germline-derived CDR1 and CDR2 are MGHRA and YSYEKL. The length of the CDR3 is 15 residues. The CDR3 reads CASSQEATTNGKLFF. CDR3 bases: TGCGCCAGCAGCCAAGAGGCAACAACTAATGGAAAACTGTTTTTT.

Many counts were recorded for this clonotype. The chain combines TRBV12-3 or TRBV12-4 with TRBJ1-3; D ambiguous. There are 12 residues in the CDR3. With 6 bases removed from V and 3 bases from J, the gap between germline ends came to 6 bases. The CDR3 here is CASSPYGNTIYF. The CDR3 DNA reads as TGTGCCAGCAGCCCCTATGGAAACACCATATATTTT.

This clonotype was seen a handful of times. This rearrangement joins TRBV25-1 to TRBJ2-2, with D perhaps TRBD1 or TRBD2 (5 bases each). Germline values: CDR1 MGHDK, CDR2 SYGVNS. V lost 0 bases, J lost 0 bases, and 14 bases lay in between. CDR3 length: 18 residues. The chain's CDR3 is CASSEYVGTDANTGELFF. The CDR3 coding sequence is TGTGCCAGCAGTGAATACGTCGGGACGGACGCGAACACCGGGGAGCTGTTTTTT.

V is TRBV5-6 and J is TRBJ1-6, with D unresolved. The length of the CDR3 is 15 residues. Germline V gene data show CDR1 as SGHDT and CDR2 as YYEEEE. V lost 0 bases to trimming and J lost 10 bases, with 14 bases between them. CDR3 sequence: CASSLGARGGSPLHF. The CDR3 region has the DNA TGTGCCAGCAGCTTGGGGGCTCGGGGAGGATCACCCCTCCACTTT.

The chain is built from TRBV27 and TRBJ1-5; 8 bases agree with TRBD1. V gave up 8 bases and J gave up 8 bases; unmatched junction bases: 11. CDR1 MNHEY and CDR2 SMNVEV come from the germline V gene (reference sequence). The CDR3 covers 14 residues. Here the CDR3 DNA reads TGTGCCAGCGGGGACAGGTTCCCAGGGGAGCCCCAGCATTTT. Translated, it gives CASGDRFPGEPQHF.

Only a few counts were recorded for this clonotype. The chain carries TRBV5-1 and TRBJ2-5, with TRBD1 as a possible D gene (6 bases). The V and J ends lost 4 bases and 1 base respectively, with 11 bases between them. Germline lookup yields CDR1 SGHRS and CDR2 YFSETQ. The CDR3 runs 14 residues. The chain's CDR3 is CASSPDRPQETQYF. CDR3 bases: TGCGCCAGCAGCCCGGACAGACCCCAAGAGACCCAGTACTTC.

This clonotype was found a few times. CDR3: CAISGDTPGTGYTF. The CDR3 coding sequence is TGTGCCATCAGTGGAGATACTCCAGGGACAGGCTACACCTTC. The gene calls are TRBV10-3 and TRBJ1-2; a possible D gene is TRBD1 (6 bases). The CDR3 runs to 14 residues. V was pared by 4 bases and J by 8 bases, with 17 bases between. Looked up from germline, CDR1 is ENHRY and CDR2 is SYGVKD.

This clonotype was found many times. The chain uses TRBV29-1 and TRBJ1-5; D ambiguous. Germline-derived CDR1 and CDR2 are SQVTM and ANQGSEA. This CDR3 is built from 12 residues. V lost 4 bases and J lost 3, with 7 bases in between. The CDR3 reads CSVGEPNQPQHF. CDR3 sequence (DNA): TGCAGCGTTGGTGAGCCCAATCAGCCCCAGCATTTT.

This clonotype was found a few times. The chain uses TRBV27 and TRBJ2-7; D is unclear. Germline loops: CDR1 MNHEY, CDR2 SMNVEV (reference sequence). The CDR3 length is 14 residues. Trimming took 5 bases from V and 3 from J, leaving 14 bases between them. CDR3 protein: CASSRRAWHYEQYF. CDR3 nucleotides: TGTGCCAGCAGTAGACGGGCTTGGCACTACGAGCAGTACTTC.

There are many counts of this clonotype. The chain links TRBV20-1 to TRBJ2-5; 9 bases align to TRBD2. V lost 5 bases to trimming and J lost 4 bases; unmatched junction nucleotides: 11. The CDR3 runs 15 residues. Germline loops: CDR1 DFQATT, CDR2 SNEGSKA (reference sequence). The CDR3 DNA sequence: TGCAGTGCTCACCTACTTAGCGGGAGCAGAGAGACCCAGTACTTC. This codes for CSAHLLSGSRETQYF.

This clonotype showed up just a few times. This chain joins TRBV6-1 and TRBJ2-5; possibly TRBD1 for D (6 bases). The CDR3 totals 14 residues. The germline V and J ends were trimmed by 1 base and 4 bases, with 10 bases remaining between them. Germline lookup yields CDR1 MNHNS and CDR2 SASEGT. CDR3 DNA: TGTGCCAGCAGTGAAGGGTTCAGGGGAGAGACCCAGTACTTC. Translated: CASSEGFRGETQYF.

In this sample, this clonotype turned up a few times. CDR3 in DNA: TGTGCCAGCAGCCCCGGACAGTTCCCCACCGGGGAGCTGTTTTTT. Amino acid sequence: CASSPGQFPTGELFF. The rearrangement uses TRBV5-8 and TRBJ2-2; D perhaps matches TRBD1 (6 bases). Trimming removed 4 bases from V and 4 bases from J, with 14 bases in between. CDR1 is SGHTS, CDR2 YDEGEE, per germline. CDR3 length: 15 amino acids.